The sequence of this T cell receptor (beta chain) was determined in a study of CD8 T cells in ankylosing spondylitis. Study-level findings and limits: Past research had described some motif variants in reactive arthritis synovial fluid and blood. A motif in TCR beta, a set of fewer than ten highly homologous variants, appeared characteristic of ankylosing spondylitis blood. Disease-associated clones were CD8+ and fairly uncommon in peripheral blood.

In germline, CDR1 is LNHNV, CDR2 YYDKDF (reference sequence). The V and J ends lost 0 bases and 5 bases respectively, with 10 bases between them. The CDR3 sequence is 15 residues long. Quantitative 5'-RACE with molecular barcodes generated TCR beta libraries. MiXCR, run by TCRdb on the 5' RACE reads, gives a single entry per CDR3 protein. The sample consists of about 460,000 distinct CDR3 sequences, about 5.4% of them appearing once. This clonotype was observed many times. Its target is not known. This chain links TRBV15 with TRBJ2-2; perhaps TRBD2 as D (5 bases). This clonotype was sampled from a male donor with ankylosing spondylitis. Sequenced sample: blood, either unsorted or a sorted T cell fraction (not recorded which). CDR3 in amino acids: CATSRDSANTGELFF. As DNA, the CDR3 is TGTGCCACCAGCAGAGATAGCGCAAATACCGGGGAGCTGTTTTTT.